One sample yielded the 11 T cell receptor beta chains listed below, sequenced in a study of shared clonotypes between healthy human individuals. TCRdb's table, derived via immunoSEQ multiplex PCR, lists solely in-frame clones and lacks some. Of 1,400,000 or so clones listed, roughly 98.5% are singletons. The material sequenced was naive CD4+ T cells sorted from blood. Subset here: CD45RA+ positively selected. Every receptor here comes from a man in his thirties or forties in good health.

The rearrangement joins TRBV7-6 to TRBJ2-2, with D tentatively TRBD2 (5 bases). Germline V gene sequence: CDR1 SGHVS, CDR2 FNYEAQ. Trimming pared 1 base from V and 6 bases from J, leaving 12 bases between. The CDR3 has 15 residues. The DNA for the CDR3 is TGTGCCAGCAGCTTAGATAGAGGGTACTCCGGGGAGCTGTTTTTT. Translation gives CASSLDRGYSGELFF.

This rearrangement joins TRBV5-1 to TRBJ2-1, with TRBD1 identical over 8 bases. The CDR3 contains 19 residues. The V and J ends lost 3 bases and 9 bases, in that order; junction bases with no gene match: 23. Germline CDR1 SGHRS, CDR2 YFSETQ. The CDR3 DNA reads TGCGCCAGCAGCTCGACAGGGGTCGATAGACTAACACCTTTGGGTGAGCAGTTCTTC. Translating gives CASSSTGVDRLTPLGEQFF.

This rearrangement joins TRBV6-6 to TRBJ2-7; D is possibly TRBD1 (6 bases). Trimming cost V 5 bases and J 3 bases, with 14 bases left between them. Germline V lookup: CDR1 MNHNY, CDR2 SVGAGI (reference sequence). This CDR3 is built from 14 residues. The CDR3 sequence: CASSLQGPDYEQYF. The CDR3 DNA reads as TGTGCCAGCAGTCTACAGGGCCCGGACTACGAGCAGTACTTC.

V and J are TRBV7-2 and TRBJ2-7; no firm D call. Trimming took 2 bases from V and 4 from J, leaving 9 bases between them. The CDR3 spans 13 residues. CDR1 SGHTA and CDR2 FQGNSA come from the germline V gene. The chain's CDR3 is CASSLTLDYEQYF. The CDR3 DNA is TGTGCCAGCAGCTTAACCTTGGATTACGAGCAGTACTTC.

V gene TRBV7-9 combines with J gene TRBJ2-7; D is ambiguous. Trimming removed 3 bases from V and 4 bases from J, with 16 bases in between. The CDR3 runs 15 residues. CDR1 is SEHNR, CDR2 FQNEAQ, per germline (reference sequence). The DNA for the CDR3 is TGTGCCAGCAGCTTTCGCGGCCCCTATAGGTACGAGCAGTACTTC. Translation gives CASSFRGPYRYEQYF.

The chain is built from TRBV2 and TRBJ2-5; D possibly corresponds to TRBD2 (5 bases). CDR3 length: 16 amino acids. CDR1 SNHLY and CDR2 FYNNEI come from the germline V gene. Trimming left V 10 bases short and J 2 bases short, with 23 bases between. Here the CDR3 reads CATTRWTPGVQETQYF. CDR3 sequence (DNA): TGTGCCACCACCCGCTGGACTCCTGGGGTTCAAGAGACCCAGTACTTC.

The chain employs TRBV9 and TRBJ2-5, with a weak D call TRBD2 (7 bases). V was clipped by 4 bases and J by 4 bases, with 14 bases between them. The CDR3 consists of 14 residues. Germline V lookup: CDR1 SGDLS, CDR2 YYNGEE. The CDR3 DNA is TGTGCCAGCAGCCCCTTCGGGGGGCCAGAGACCCAGTACTTC. Protein: CASSPFGGPETQYF. Combining the CDR3 with reference TRBV9 and TRBJ2-5 gives the whole variable domain DSGVTQTPKHLITATGQRVTLRCSPRSGDLSVYWYQQSLDQGLQFLIQYYNGEERAKGNILERFSAQQFPDLHSELNLSSLELGDSALYFCASSPFGGPETQYFGPGTRLLVL.

The gene calls are TRBV29-1 and TRBJ1-1; D is uncertain. The CDR3 has 11 residues. CDR1 is SQVTM, CDR2 ANQGSEA, per germline. Trimming removed 8 bases at V and 11 bases at J, with 18 bases between. The CDR3 nucleotides are TGCAGCCCCGGGCGGTACAGAGGGGCTTTCTTT. It encodes CSPGRYRGAFF. Using reference TRBV29-1 and TRBJ1-1 for the parts outside the CDR3, the full variable domain is SAVISQKPSRDICQRGTSLTIQCQVDSQVTMMFWYRQQPGQSLTLIATANQGSEATYESGFVIDKFPISRPNLTFSTLTVSNMSPEDSSIYLCSPGRYRGAFFGQGTRLTVV.

V and J are TRBV6-5 and TRBJ1-2; D possibly corresponds to TRBD1 (5 bases). V was pared by 7 bases and J by 4 bases, with 13 bases between. CDR1 MNHEY and CDR2 SVGAGI come from the germline V gene. The CDR3 sequence is 13 residues long. The CDR3 reads CASNSRGTYGYTF. The DNA of the CDR3 is TGTGCCAGCAATAGCCGGGGGACCTATGGCTACACCTTC.

V gene TRBV5-1 combines with J gene TRBJ2-1; 14 positions match TRBD2. Trimming at V came to 0 bases and at J to 2 bases, leaving 13 bases not matched to a gene. Germline assignment: CDR1 SGHRS and CDR2 YFSETQ. The CDR3 totals 21 residues. Written as DNA, the CDR3 is TGCGCCAGCAGCTTGGCTGGACTAGCGGGAGGTCCTGGGAGGGCCTACAATGAGCAGTTCTTC. Translating gives CASSLAGLAGGPGRAYNEQFF.

Worth noting for this clone: The identical CDR3 is also encoded by other nucleotide sequences in the sample. This chain connects TRBV29-1 to TRBJ1-5, with 9 bases fitting TRBD1. Germline lookup yields CDR1 SQVTM and CDR2 ANQGSEA. V dropped 4 bases and J dropped 5; count of bases not matched to a gene: 0. CDR3 length: 12 amino acids. The CDR3 nucleotides read TGCAGCGTTGGGGACAGGGATCAGCCCCAGCATTTT. Amino acid sequence: CSVGDRDQPQHF.